The following is a T cell receptor beta chain sequence with its context. This clone has at least ten counts. Its antigen has not been determined. Nothing much larger sits one base from this clone, and base qualities are not available. The library relied on the immunoSEQ multiplex PCR assay. Under the source paper's analysis protocol: A statistical classification framework was developed to diagnose cytomegalovirus status using the catalog of TCR beta chain sequences. TCRdb's version of the immuneACCESS table is confined to in-frame rearrangements and falls short of the full clone set. An unresolved V gene accounts for under half of the shortfall where checked; the remainder is of unknown origin. D and trimming come from the DNA, and the V and J calls and clone size come from that table. The sample table shows 100,000 or so clones, and roughly 86% are seen once. The top ten constitute about 4% of the sample.

Donors formed part of the validation cohort, which comprised 120 subjects and was distinct from the first cohort of under 850 subjects. CDR3 length: 15 amino acids, cysteine to phenylalanine. Just CDR3 DNA is preserved here, 45 bases in frame from base 1. This sample is drawn from a study of cytomegalovirus exposure and HLA in healthy donors (dated by TCRdb to 2015 to 2018). Context from the whole study: According to a later analysis, the 100 to 150 validation repertoires were produced on the same platform as the 700 or so repertoires of the first cohort. Besides the first cohort of roughly 660 subjects, a separate validation cohort made up of 120 or so different subjects was used. The study combined high-throughput TCR immunosequencing, statistical association of individual TCRs with disease status, and machine learning to predict cytomegalovirus infection status. The study was designed to test whether signatures of past pathogen exposure could be identified by cataloging public T cell receptors.

Findings and caveats that apply to the study as a whole: Subsequent analysis determined that TCRs grouped into clusters in the first cohort also showed a tendency toward co-occurrence across the roughly 120 validation repertoires, and 85% to 95% of cluster scores exceeded 0. Three of the identified cytomegalovirus-associated TCR beta chains were confirmed in vitro to be specific for cytomegalovirus antigens. It was suggested by the authors that the approach could potentially be generalized to other disease states and immunological phenotypes. While some public TCRs were present in many individuals, most TCR sequences turned up only very rarely across donors. In the study, approximately 150 TCR beta chains were listed as associated with cytomegalovirus. The validation cohort had no HLA typing available for a later analysis, so co-occurrence within that cohort was assessed over all 130 or so repertoires. The classifier was reported to diagnose cytomegalovirus status with high specificity and sensitivity in both the original cohort and the validation cohort.

The chain is assembled from TRBV1 and TRBJ2-7; the D call in the table, TRBD2, was not verified against the DNA. TRBV1 is a known pseudogene. Input material: PBMCs. This TCR came from a woman younger than 35 in good health and CMV-seropositive. The sequence in DNA is TGCACCTGTTCCTGCGGGAGGGCCAAGACCTACGAGCAGTACTTC. Its protein is CTCSCGRAKTYEQYF.